This T cell receptor (beta chain) was identified during a study of T cell repertoires in cytomegalovirus infection. Study summary: CMV infection together with matching HLA type was indicated by public TCR beta signatures.

The trim removed 2 bases at V and 1 base at J, leaving 8 bases unmatched. Germline CDR1 and CDR2: SGHVS and FQNEAQ. The CDR3 length is 18 residues. TCRdb redid the calling of the reads with MiXCR, one entry per CDR3 protein. The repertoire consists of around 130,000 distinct CDR3 sequences, with about 24% occurring once and the leading ten covering roughly 35%. This clonotype was picked up many times. Antigen specificity is unknown. General study points: People with CMV and the relevant HLA were identified by cumulative public TCR beta family frequency. Across the ex vivo response, the dominant clonotypes were HLA-C-restricted CMV-specific TCR beta clonotypes.

V and J are TRBV7-8 and TRBJ2-1; 10 bases are a match to TRBD2. The origin of this receptor is a human donor in good health (CMV status not recorded). Some clones in this sample may be carry-over from other donors' samples. Source material: PBMCs, sequenced either directly or after in vitro stimulation (not recorded which). The CDR3 DNA sequence: TGTGCCAGCAGCTTATCTAGCGGGAGTTCGCTGTCCTACAATGAGCAGTTCTTC. Amino acids: CASSLSSGSSLSYNEQFF.